The 3 T cell receptor beta chains presented below share a single source sample, sequenced in a study of T cell changes during pregnancy in multiple sclerosis. Here immunoSEQ multiplex PCR was the method, and the copy in TCRdb shows in-frame clones only, minus some. The sample lists approximately 40,000 clones, around nine tenths occurring once. Sample: CD4+ T cells from peripheral blood mononuclear cells, taken in the third trimester of pregnancy. These receptor sequences come from a female donor in good health, enrolled as a control in a pregnancy study.

The genes are TRBV11-3 and TRBJ2-7, with D unclear. CDR1 and CDR2 from the germline V gene are SGHNT and YENEEA. The length of the CDR3 is 12 residues. Trimming removed 4 bases at V and 4 bases at J, with 8 bases between. CDR3 bases: TGTGCCAGCAGCTATTTCGGTTACGAGCAGTACTTC. Its protein is CASSYFGYEQYF.

This clone has only one observation. CDR3 in amino acids: CASSKETHQGEKLFF. CDR3 nucleotides: TGTGCCAGCAGCAAAGAAACTCACCAGGGCGAAAAACTGTTTTTT. The V and J genes are TRBV21-1 and TRBJ1-4; TRBD1 is taken as the D call from the table, unchecked against the DNA. TRBV21-1 is a listed pseudogene. This CDR3 spans 15 amino acids.

This chain joins TRBV18 and TRBJ2-7; 7 nucleotides align to TRBD1. V lost 1 base to trimming and J lost 2 bases; unmatched junction nucleotides: 17. The CDR3 contains 19 residues. Germline lookup yields CDR1 KGHSH and CDR2 LQKENI. CDR3 sequence: CASSPRWTGGPQTTYEQYF. The CDR3 coding sequence is TGTGCCAGCTCACCACGGTGGACAGGAGGACCCCAAACAACCTACGAGCAGTACTTC.